This T cell receptor beta chain is drawn from a study of blood T cell repertoires in COVID-19. Turning to the study itself: Collection of acute and convalescent COVID-19 samples took place in the United States, Italy and Spain.

This CDR3 has 17 residues. Germline CDR1 reads MDHEN; CDR2 reads SYDVKM. V lost 6 bases and J lost 0, with 19 bases in between. TCRdb's table, derived via immunoSEQ multiplex PCR, lists solely in-frame clones and lacks some. The sample consists of 100,000 to 120,000 clones, around four fifths of them appearing once. Material: peripheral blood. This clonotype was sampled from a woman aged 70-85 years with acute or convalescent COVID-19. The J gene is TRBJ2-3, the V gene TRBV28; D is perhaps TRBD2 (6 bases). CDR3 sequence: CASRRGGSGRSTDTQYF. The CDR3, as DNA: TGTGCCAGCAGACGCGGCGGTAGCGGCCGCAGCACAGATACGCAGTATTTT. The variable domain in full, with the rest retrieved from reference TRBV28 and TRBJ2-3, is DVKVTQSSRYLVKRTGEKVFLECVQDMDHENMFWYRQDPGLGLRLIYFSYDVKMKEKGDIPEGYSVSREKKERFSLILESASTNQTSMYLCASRRGGSGRSTDTQYFGPGTRLTVL.